This T cell receptor (beta chain) was identified in a study of T cell changes during pregnancy in multiple sclerosis. This clone has only one observation. Data came from immunoSEQ multiplex PCR; TCRdb stores just in-frame clones and leaves some out. The sample contains 30,000 to 40,000 clones, less than 95% of which appear only once. Germline V gene sequence: CDR1 MRHNA, CDR2 SNTAGT. The CDR3 is 17 residues long. The ends lost 5 bases at V and 5 bases at J; junction bases unmatched: 14. This receptor was taken from a female donor with multiple sclerosis, enrolled in a pregnancy study. The chain employs TRBV6-4 and TRBJ2-2; 7 nucleotides match TRBD1. The sample in question was CD4+ T cells from peripheral blood mononuclear cells, obtained in the second trimester of pregnancy. CDR3 coding DNA: TGTGCCAGCAGTATATCACCGGCAGGGGGTGGAACCGGGGAGCTGTTTTTT. It yields the protein CASSISPAGGGTGELFF.